This entry concerns a single T cell receptor (beta chain). This sample stems from a study of shared clonotypes between healthy human individuals. Germline loops: CDR1 SGHDN, CDR2 FVKESK. The CDR3 is 14 residues long. J gave up 7 bases and V 4 bases, and 8 bases lay outside the gene matches. The protocol was immunoSEQ multiplex PCR, while the TCRdb copy is restricted to in-frame clones and leaves out a portion. The sample consists of some 2,400,000 clones, approximately 94% of them appearing once. The chain recombines TRBV14 with TRBJ1-2, with 8 bases identical to TRBD1. The sequence came from a man aged 18 to 29 in good health. Specimen: naive CD4+ T cells sorted from blood. Subset in this sample: CD45RA+ positively selected. In nucleotides, the CDR3 is TGTGCCAGCAGCCCATTGGCAGGGGGCTTTGGCTACACCTTC. The encoded protein is CASSPLAGGFGYTF.